The source of this T cell receptor beta chain is a study of blood T cell repertoires in COVID-19. Study details: Collection of acute and convalescent COVID-19 samples took place in the United States, Italy and Spain. PBMCs, B-cell-depleted T cells, or T cells provided the cDNA or gDNA that made up the material.

Profiled with immunoSEQ multiplex PCR; TCRdb holds only in-frame clones, not every one. The sample shows about 150,000 clones, roughly 84% of them seen only once. The CDR3 consists of 15 residues. V was cut by 0 bases and J by 1 base, with 10 bases left in between. The germline V gene encodes CDR1 LGHDT and CDR2 YNNKEL (reference sequence). Seattle researchers signed up patients amid active infection and tracked them longitudinally. Sequenced sample: peripheral blood. The receptor was isolated from a young man with COVID-19, enrolled during active disease. The chain uses TRBV3-1 (or the pseudogene TRBV3-2) and TRBJ2-7; a possible D gene is TRBD2 (6 bases). The DNA for the CDR3 is TGTGCCAGCAGCCAAGAGGGTCGGGGGTCCTACGAGCAGTACTTC. Protein product: CASSQEGRGSYEQYF.